These T cell receptor beta chains were read from a single sample in a study of shared clonotypes between healthy human individuals. The table came from immunoSEQ multiplex PCR; TCRdb's copy has only in-frame clones and leaves some out. There are more than 2 million clones in the sample; 90% to 97% occur only once, and around 0.13% lies in the top ten. The sequencing input was naive CD4+ T cells sorted from blood. These receptors were collected from a man between 18 and 35 years old in good health. CDR3s leave out the opening cysteine and the closing phenylalanine or tryptophan. The order of the fields is clone size, V gene, CDR3 length, CDR3 protein. Clone size appears in some rows only: once, few, many, or a class for an expanded clone.

>few|TRBV6-1|13
ASSGRRGRNSPLH
>NA|TRBV23-1|14
ASSQSRDRGNHGYT
>NA|TRBV7-9|16
ASSLNSARTGERNTIY
>once|TRBV6-5|13
ASTTPGTGRYEQY
>NA|TRBV19|15
ASSIWGALLNTGELF
>NA|TRBV5-1|12
ASRSLDRQETQY
>NA|TRBV5-1|12
ASSPVGDRSPLH
>NA|TRBV19|12
AARAGQGNSPLH
>NA|TRBV6-6|13
ASRSDRGPTYEQY
>NA|TRBV5-1|13
ASSLVGALGYGYT
>NA|TRBV19|11
ASSKGTNTEAF
>NA|TRBV11-2|15
ASSLRQGRSYNSPLH
>NA|TRBV5-1|11
ASSLGILYEQY
>NA|TRBV15|12
ATSVGTGNEKLF
>NA|TRBV2|12
ATAVRGRGNTIY
>NA|TRBV5-5|12
ASSSGGVGNTIY
>NA|TRBV19|14
ASSNPPGAYSYEQY
>NA|TRBV28|12
ASTVLGGNQPQH